This entry features one T cell receptor beta chain sequence. This clonotype has more than one count but fewer than ten. Its antigen is unknown. Base qualities are not at hand, and no much larger clone is one base apart. The germline V gene supplies CDR1 LGHNT and CDR2 FRNRAP. The CDR3 runs 15 amino acids, cysteine and phenylalanine included. The retained sequence is limited to the CDR3, 45 bases, with the frame set at the first base. V is cut back by 4 bases and J by 4 bases, with 8 bases in the junction unmatched. TCR alpha and beta chain libraries were amplified separately from the second PCR step onward. To determine each donor's CMV status, fresh PBMCs were stimulated overnight with CMV viral lysate, and IFNgamma production from CD4+ T cells was then assessed. CD4 T cells were positively selected using Miltenyi beads, after which CD8 T cells were positively selected from the CD4-negative fraction. After staining for CD3, CD4, CD8, CD45RA, CD27 and a live/dead dye, cells were sorted on a BD Aria II into four subsets based on CD45RA and CD27. Effector memory cells were sorted as CD45RA-CD27-, whereas EMRA cells were sorted as CD45RA+CD27-. Blood came from a few healthy volunteers, each fractionated into CD4 and CD8 T cells and then into four differentiation subsets. Approximately 130 ml of peripheral blood was drawn per donor, and PBMC were isolated by Ficoll-Paque PLUS density-gradient centrifugation. Sorted cells were lysed in RLT buffer, after which RNA was extracted using a Qiagen RNeasy kit and stored at -80 degrees C.

The method behind the library was UMI-ligation and nested PCR. An equimolar mix of two oligonucleotides covering both TRBC1 and TRBC2 was used as the beta constant-region primer. The ligated cDNA went through four rounds of PCR with nested alpha and beta constant-region primers together with the SP2 primer. A single-stranded oligonucleotide bearing the SP2 primer plus a 12-nucleotide UMI was ligated onto the 3' end of the cDNA by T4 RNA ligase 1. The ligation reaction was kept at 16 degrees C for roughly 18-24 hours. To avoid over-amplification, PCR2 was usually performed as a SYBR Green qPCR and halted once a predetermined threshold was reached. All purifications after the first were performed with Agencourt AMPure XP magnetic beads. Libraries were quantified by Qubit and checked on a TapeStation, with a main peak expected near 650 bp. Pooled libraries were sequenced on an Illumina MiSeq using v2 2x251 paired-end kits, and typically roughly 0.95-2.2 million reads were obtained per sample. Libraries were pooled at about 4 nM per sample, and roughly 4.5-7.5% PhiX was added to improve cluster recognition. The original methods were these. V and J genes were assigned to Demultiplexor-processed FASTQ reads by Decombinator through tag matching, with a single base-pair mismatch being allowed. Collapsinator used UMIs to correct both sequencing errors and frequency errors arising from PCR heterogeneity. CDR3Translator translated TCRs and extracted CDR3s from the conserved cysteine to the FGXG phenylalanine, flagging non-productive sequences. Gini, Shannon entropy and inverse Simpson indices were computed after subsampling the repertoires to the same number of UMI-defined TCRs. Within the linear range, a power law was fitted by maximum likelihood to the distributions of clonotype abundance. On one naive CD8 sample, the pipeline and MIGEC gave similar UMI counts, unique TCR numbers and clonal distributions. A set of several thousand CMV-associated CDR3 sequences, compiled from VDJdb and a published dataset, was used to search the repertoires. Using fastp at Q25 and MiXCR, TCRdb reprocessed the public reads and kept productive beta chains. Each entry merges the rows of one CDR3 protein and shows their most common DNA and genes. The V and J calls and clone size come from TCRdb's table, not from the authors' own analysis. Present in this sample are around 30,000 distinct CDR3 sequences, around 20% of which were seen just once. Jointly, the top ten make up less than 3.5% of the sample.

These data belong to a study of naive and memory T cell subsets (dated by TCRdb to between 2016 and 2019). About the study as a whole: The study applied an open-source, UMI-based TCR alpha and beta sequencing pipeline to sorted naive and memory peripheral blood T cell subsets. Complete agreement was observed between the functional CMV T cell responses and the IgG serology results. RNA was DNase-treated and reverse transcribed with TCR constant-region primers, mostly using SuperScript III. The investigation overall reported the following: The abundance of TCRs followed a power law with an exponent that differed between naive and memory subsets yet stayed consistent across the three individuals. In both CD4 and CD8 cells, a rise in Gini index and a fall in Shannon and inverse Simpson diversity were observed from naive through CM, EM and EMRA. Following error correction, more than 95% of naive TCR sequences occurred only once, which made naive abundance distributions much steeper than those of memory subsets. Single alpha or beta chain sequences, rather than paired alpha/beta receptors, were used to define clonotypes. RNA-based TCR counts may be influenced by expression changes linked to T cell activation and differentiation. No ground truth was available to validate the repertoire findings for the naive and memory subsets.

The sequencing sample was made of effector memory CD4+ T cells from blood. Interpreted using the paper, the cell subset or site label stands for: effector memory, CD45RA- CD27-. The chain couples TRBV12-5 to TRBJ1-1, with TRBD1 identical over 8 junction bases. This TCR came from a human donor in good health. The bases read TGTGCTAGTGGTTCAACAACAGGGGGTATCACTGAAGCTTTCTTT. It translates to CASGSTTGGITEAFF.